This T cell receptor beta chain was sequenced in a study of T cell changes during pregnancy in multiple sclerosis. Germline assignment: CDR1 KGHSH and CDR2 LQKENI. V dropped 4 bases and J dropped 5; count of bases not matched to a gene: 4. The CDR3 runs 14 residues. Here immunoSEQ multiplex PCR was the method, and the copy in TCRdb shows in-frame clones only, minus some. This table has 91,000 or so clones, roughly 92% appearing once. The chain couples TRBV18 to TRBJ2-2; 7 bases align to TRBD1. This TCR derives from a female donor with multiple sclerosis, enrolled in a pregnancy study. The sample was peripheral blood, taken after pregnancy. The CDR3 region is CASSRQGVTGELFF. In DNA form, the CDR3 reads TGTGCCAGCTCACGCCAGGGGGTAACCGGGGAGCTGTTTTTT.